A selection of T cell receptor beta chains follows, all from one sample in a study of shared clonotypes between healthy human individuals. Profiling relied on immunoSEQ multiplex PCR, and the TCRdb table lists in-frame clones only, not all of them. The sample carries approximately 2,200,000 clones, about 92% recorded once. Sequencing was performed on naive CD8+ T cells from PBMCs. Every receptor here comes from a man aged 18 to 30 in good health. Some clones in this sample may be carry-over from other donors' samples. The CDR3 runs from the conserved cysteine through the conserved F or W. The order of the fields is CDR3 protein, CDR3 DNA, J gene, D gene, clone size, V gene. D genes are given only for firm matches. Rows may omit the clone size; those that give it use once, few, many or a size class.

CASRRSTRDPEEGYTF,TGTGCCAGCAGGCGATCAACTCGGGATCCGGAGGAGGGCTACACCTTC,TRBJ1-2,.,.,TRBV21-1
CASRGGGGTDTQYF,TGTGCCAGCAGAGGAGGGGGCGGCACAGATACGCAGTATTTT,TRBJ2-3,.,.,TRBV13
CSVDEVGEAFF,TGCAGCGTTGACGAAGTGGGTGAAGCTTTCTTT,TRBJ1-1,.,few,TRBV29-1
CASSTAGGTSYEQYF,TGTGCCAGTAGCACGGCTGGCGGAACCTCCTACGAGCAGTACTTC,TRBJ2-7,.,.,TRBV19
CASSEVFWAGGNNEQFF,TGTGCCAGCAGTGAAGTCTTTTGGGCGGGAGGGAACAATGAGCAGTTCTTC,TRBJ2-1,TRBD2,.,TRBV2
CASSWGGGSTEAFF,TGTGCCAGCAGCTGGGGAGGGGGCTCCACTGAAGCTTTCTTT,TRBJ1-1,TRBD1,.,TRBV7-3
CASSSIDSYNEQFF,TGTGCCAGCAGCTCCATAGACAGCTACAATGAGCAGTTCTTC,TRBJ2-1,.,.,TRBV7-2
CASSLGLAGANEQFF,TGTGCCAGCAGCTTGGGACTAGCGGGAGCCAATGAGCAGTTCTTC,TRBJ2-1,TRBD2,.,TRBV13
CASSPKQGLNTEAFF,TGCGCCAGCAGCCCTAAACAGGGGCTTAACACTGAAGCTTTCTTT,TRBJ1-1,TRBD1,few,TRBV4-1
CASSIGDRGGSYEQYF,TGTGCCAGCAGCATAGGGGACAGGGGCGGCTCCTACGAGCAGTACTTC,TRBJ2-7,TRBD1,.,TRBV7-9
CASSVAGQPNTGELFF,TGTGCCAGCAGCGTAGCTGGCCAACCGAACACCGGGGAGCTGTTTTTT,TRBJ2-2,.,.,TRBV9
CASSLYPPQGLPQPQHF,TGTGCCAGCAGCTTATATCCCCCCCAGGGGCTCCCCCAGCCCCAGCATTTT,TRBJ1-5,.,once,TRBV7-8
CASTTRDSSYREQYF,TGTGCCAGCACAACCAGGGACTCCTCGTATAGGGAGCAGTACTTC,TRBJ2-7,.,.,TRBV5-6
CASAGTVNTEAFF,TGTGCCAGCGCCGGGACGGTGAACACTGAAGCTTTCTTT,TRBJ1-1,.,.,TRBV6-1
CATSRRTGVEQYF,TGTGCCACCAGCAGAAGAACAGGGGTCGAGCAGTACTTC,TRBJ2-7,TRBD1,.,TRBV15
CATSSPREGIHEQYF,TGTGCCACCAGCTCTCCCCGGGAGGGTATACACGAGCAGTACTTC,TRBJ2-7,TRBD2,once,TRBV15
CASSIPGIRAFF,TGTGCCAGTAGTATACCCGGTATTCGGGCTTTCTTT,TRBJ1-1,.,once,TRBV19
CASSLDGEGGPKNIQYF,TGTGCCAGCAGCTTAGATGGGGAGGGTGGACCTAAAAACATTCAGTACTTC,TRBJ2-4,TRBD2,.,TRBV11-2
CASSLGHRTERHSYEQYF,TGTGCCAGCAGCTTGGGCCATAGGACGGAACGTCACTCCTACGAGCAGTACTTC,TRBJ2-7,.,.,TRBV7-2
CASSPWQGLYTEAFF,TGTGCCAGCAGCCCATGGCAGGGTTTGTACACTGAAGCTTTCTTT,TRBJ1-1,.,.,TRBV27
CASSIGPGGSYEQYF,TGTGCCAGTAGTATTGGCCCAGGGGGCTCCTACGAGCAGTACTTC,TRBJ2-7,TRBD1,.,TRBV19
CASRFYLGTAGYEQYF,TGTGCAAGTCGCTTTTACCTCGGGACAGCTGGCTACGAGCAGTACTTC,TRBJ2-7,.,.,TRBV12-2
CASSGDGLCTF,TGTGCCAGCAGCGGGGACGGACTGTGTACCTTC,TRBJ1-2,.,.,TRBV6-6
CASSIAGGLSYNEQFF,TGTGCCAGTAGTATAGCGGGAGGTCTCTCCTACAATGAGCAGTTCTTC,TRBJ2-1,TRBD2,.,TRBV19
CASSLSGGTLKYEQYF,TGCGCCAGCAGCTTATCGGGGGGGACGCTGAAATACGAGCAGTACTTC,TRBJ2-7,TRBD2,.,TRBV5-1
CASSFRAPGETQYF,TGTGCCAGCAGTTTCCGGGCTCCGGGGGAGACCCAGTACTTC,TRBJ2-5,.,.,TRBV27
CASSLFGRDRGEQYF,TGTGCCAGCAGTTTGTTCGGGCGGGATAGAGGCGAGCAGTACTTC,TRBJ2-7,.,.,TRBV28
CASSGTPPETQYF,TGTGCCAGCAGCGGGACCCCCCCGGAGACCCAGTACTTC,TRBJ2-5,.,.,TRBV28
CASSLSWGWVTDTQYF,TGTGCCAGCAGTTTATCTTGGGGTTGGGTCACAGATACGCAGTATTTT,TRBJ2-3,.,.,TRBV27
CASSWGQPLSYEQYF,TGTGCCAGCAGCTGGGGACAGCCACTCTCCTACGAGCAGTACTTC,TRBJ2-7,TRBD1,.,TRBV11-2
CAWSVRSSYEQYF,TGTGCCTGGAGTGTTCGGAGCTCCTACGAGCAGTACTTC,TRBJ2-7,.,.,TRBV30
CALRGAGGPGRGLNEQFF,TGTGCCCTCCGGGGGGCGGGAGGGCCGGGGAGGGGTCTCAATGAGCAGTTCTTC,TRBJ2-1,TRBD2,once,TRBV30
CASSPGLAEGSYNEQFF,TGTGCCAGCAGTCCGGGGCTAGCGGAGGGCTCCTACAATGAGCAGTTCTTC,TRBJ2-1,TRBD2,once,TRBV28
CASSLSGYSNQPQHF,TGTGCCAGCAGCTTGTCTGGGTATAGCAATCAGCCCCAGCATTTT,TRBJ1-5,.,.,TRBV5-6
CASSVSLFVGESGANVLTF,TGTGCCAGCAGCGTAAGCTTATTTGTGGGGGAGTCTGGGGCCAACGTCCTGACTTTC,TRBJ2-6,.,.,TRBV9
CASSPGNYGYTF,TGTGCCAGCAGTCCCGGGAACTATGGCTACACCTTC,TRBJ1-2,.,.,TRBV6-5
CASSAYRTPRGEQFF,TGTGCCAGCAGCGCATACAGGACTCCCAGGGGGGAGCAGTTCTTC,TRBJ2-1,TRBD1,.,TRBV9